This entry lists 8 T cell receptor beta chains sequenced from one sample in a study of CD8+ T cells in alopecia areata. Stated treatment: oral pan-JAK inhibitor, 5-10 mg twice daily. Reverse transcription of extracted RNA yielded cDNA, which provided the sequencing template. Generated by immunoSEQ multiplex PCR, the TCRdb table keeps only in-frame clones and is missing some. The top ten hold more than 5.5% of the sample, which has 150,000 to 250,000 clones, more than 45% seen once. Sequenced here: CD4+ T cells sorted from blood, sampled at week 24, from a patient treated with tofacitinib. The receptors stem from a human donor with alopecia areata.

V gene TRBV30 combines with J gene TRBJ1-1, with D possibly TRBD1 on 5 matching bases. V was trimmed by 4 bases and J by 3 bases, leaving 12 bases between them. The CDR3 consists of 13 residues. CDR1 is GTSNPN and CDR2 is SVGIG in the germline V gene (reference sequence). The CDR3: CAWKGERYTEAFF. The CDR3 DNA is TGTGCCTGGAAAGGGGAGCGGTACACTGAAGCTTTCTTT.

CDR3 loop: CASSQAANQPQHF. The CDR3 DNA sequence: TGCGCCAGCAGCCAGGCGGCCAATCAGCCCCAGCATTTT. The J gene is TRBJ1-5, the V gene TRBV4-1; D is unresolved. Germline V CDR1 and CDR2: MGHRA, YSYEKL. The CDR3 is made up of 13 amino acids. The V and J ends lost 3 bases and 3 bases respectively, with 6 bases between them.

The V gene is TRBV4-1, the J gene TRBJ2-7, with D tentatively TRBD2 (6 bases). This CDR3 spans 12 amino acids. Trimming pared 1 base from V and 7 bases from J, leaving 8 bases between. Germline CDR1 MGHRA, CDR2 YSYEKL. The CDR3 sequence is CASSQAGGEQYF. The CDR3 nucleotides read TGCGCCAGCAGCCAAGCCGGGGGTGAGCAGTACTTC.

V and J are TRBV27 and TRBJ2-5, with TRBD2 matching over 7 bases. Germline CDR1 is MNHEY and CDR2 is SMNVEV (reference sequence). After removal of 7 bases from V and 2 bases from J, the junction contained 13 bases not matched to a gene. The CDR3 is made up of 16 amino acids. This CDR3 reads CASTARGLAAQETQYF. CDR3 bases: TGTGCCAGCACCGCCCGCGGCCTAGCGGCACAAGAGACCCAGTACTTC.

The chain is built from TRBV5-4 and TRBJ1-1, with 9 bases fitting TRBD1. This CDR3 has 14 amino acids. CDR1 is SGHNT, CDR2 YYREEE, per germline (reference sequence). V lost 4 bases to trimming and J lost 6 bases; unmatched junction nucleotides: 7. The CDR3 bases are TGTGCCAGCAGCCTGGACAGGGGACGTTCTGAAGCTTTCTTT. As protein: CASSLDRGRSEAFF.

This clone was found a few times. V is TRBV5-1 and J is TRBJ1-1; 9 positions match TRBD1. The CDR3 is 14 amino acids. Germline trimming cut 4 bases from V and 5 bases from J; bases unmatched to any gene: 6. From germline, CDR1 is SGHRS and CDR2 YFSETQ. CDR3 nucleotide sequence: TGCGCCAGCAGCCTACAGGGGGCTGGGACTGAAGCTTTCTTT. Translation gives CASSLQGAGTEAFF.

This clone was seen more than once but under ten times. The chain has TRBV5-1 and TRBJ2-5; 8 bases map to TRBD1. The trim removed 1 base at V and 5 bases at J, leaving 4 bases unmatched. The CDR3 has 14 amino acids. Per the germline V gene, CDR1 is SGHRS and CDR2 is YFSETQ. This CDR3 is CASSLLDREETQYF. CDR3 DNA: TGCGCCAGCAGCTTGCTGGACAGGGAGGAGACCCAGTACTTC.

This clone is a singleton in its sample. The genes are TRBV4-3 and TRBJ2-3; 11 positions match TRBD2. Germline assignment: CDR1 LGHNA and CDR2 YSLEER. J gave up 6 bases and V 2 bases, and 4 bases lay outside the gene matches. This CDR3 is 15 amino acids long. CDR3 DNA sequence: TGCGCCAGCAGCCAATTAGCGGGGGGGCCGGATACGCAGTATTTT. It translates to CASSQLAGGPDTQYF.